These T cell receptor beta chains were read from a single sample in a study of control samples from healthy donors and cancer patients. The data were produced by immunoSEQ multiplex PCR, yet TCRdb's version contains in-frame clones alone and is incomplete. The table lists 140,000 or so clones, 75% to 90% of them singletons. Sequencing was performed on blood. These receptors all come from a man in his thirties or forties in good health. The CDR3 runs from the conserved cysteine through the conserved F or W. The D gene is left open where the match is weak. Clone size is given for some rows only: seen once, a few or many times, or a class if the clone is expanded.

size,D,V,J,CDR3,DNA
.,.,TRBV7-3,TRBJ2-7,CASSSGTSISEQYF,TGTGCCAGCAGCTCTGGGACTTCAATATCGGAGCAGTACTTC
.,.,TRBV28,TRBJ1-4,CASSFLGEKLFF,TGTGCCAGCAGTTTTTTGGGGGAAAAACTGTTTTTT
once,.,TRBV7-2,TRBJ2-5,CASSGQETQYF,TGTGCCAGCAGCGGACAAGAGACCCAGTACTTC
once,.,TRBV2,TRBJ2-1,CASSSNNEQFF,TGTGCCAGCAGTTCAAACAATGAGCAGTTCTTC
.,.,TRBV6-5,TRBJ2-5,CASSSVGQTQYF,TGTGCCAGCAGCTCGGTCGGGCAGACCCAGTACTTC
.,.,TRBV6-4,TRBJ2-6,CASSDSNSGANVLTF,TGTGCCAGCAGTGACTCGAACTCTGGGGCCAACGTCCTGACTTTC
.,TRBD1,TRBV24-1,TRBJ1-1,CATSDPGQGGSTGAFF,TGTGCCACCAGTGACCCGGGACAGGGGGGCTCGACAGGAGCTTTCTTT
once,.,TRBV19,TRBJ1-2,CASIGKGGNGYTF,TGTGCCAGTATAGGAAAGGGAGGGAATGGCTACACCTTC
.,TRBD2,TRBV2,TRBJ2-1,CASRTSGNYNEQFF,TGTGCCAGCAGGACTAGCGGGAACTACAATGAGCAGTTCTTC
.,.,TRBV16,TRBJ2-7,CASSQSRGEQYF,TGTGCCAGCAGCCAATCTAGGGGTGAGCAGTACTTC
.,.,TRBV14,TRBJ2-7,CASSQGWIGSYEQYF,TGTGCCAGCAGCCAAGGATGGATTGGGTCGTACGAGCAGTACTTC
.,TRBD2,TRBV5-6,TRBJ2-5,CASSLGVAGVQETQYF,TGTGCCAGCAGCTTGGGGGTAGCGGGGGTTCAAGAGACCCAGTACTTC
.,.,TRBV7-3,TRBJ2-1,CASSLTVGTDEQFF,TGTGCCAGCAGCCTAACCGTAGGGACCGATGAGCAGTTCTTC
once,.,TRBV25-1,TRBJ2-3,CASSGTHLTDTQYF,TGTGCCAGCAGTGGAACTCACCTCACAGATACGCAGTATTTT
.,.,TRBV6-5,TRBJ2-3,CASSSLGQTQYF,TGTGCCAGCAGTTCCCTGGGCCAGACGCAGTATTTT
.,.,TRBV27,TRBJ2-2,CASSLRGAVTGELFF,TGTGCCAGCAGTTTACGGGGGGCGGTCACCGGGGAGCTGTTTTTT
.,TRBD1,TRBV5-1,TRBJ2-7,CASLPSPGTDSYEQYF,TGCGCCAGCCTACCCTCTCCCGGGACAGACTCCTACGAGCAGTACTTC
.,TRBD1,TRBV11-2,TRBJ2-7,CASSFRQGFTYEQYF,TGTGCCAGCAGCTTTAGACAGGGTTTTACCTACGAGCAGTACTTC
.,.,TRBV11-3,TRBJ1-5,CASRTELKHF,TGTGCCAGCAGGACAGAACTAAAGCATTTT
.,.,TRBV5-4,TRBJ1-1,CASSEGQGNTEAFF,TGTGCCAGCAGCGAGGGTCAGGGCAACACTGAAGCTTTCTTT
.,.,TRBV18,TRBJ1-2,CASSAFHNPDYGYTF,TGTGCCAGCTCAGCATTTCATAACCCAGACTATGGCTACACCTTC
.,.,TRBV9,TRBJ1-2,CASSVAAGNYGYTF,TGTGCCAGCAGCGTAGCGGCAGGGAACTATGGCTACACCTTC
.,TRBD2,TRBV7-2,TRBJ2-1,CASSRTSGAEEGEQFF,TGTGCCAGCAGCCGGACGAGCGGGGCAGAGGAAGGTGAGCAGTTCTTC
few,.,TRBV1,TRBJ2-7,CTSSQATSGGPHSYEQYF,TGCACCAGCAGCCAAGCAACTAGCGGGGGGCCCCACTCCTACGAGCAGTACTTC
.,.,TRBV4-2,TRBJ2-5,CASSQDRDLQETQYF,TGTGCCAGCAGCCAAGACAGGGACCTCCAAGAGACCCAGTACTTC
few,TRBD1,TRBV5-6,TRBJ1-5,CASSLGQGGKPQHF,TGTGCCAGCAGCTTGGGACAGGGCGGCAAGCCCCAGCATTTT
.,TRBD2,TRBV6-5,TRBJ2-5,CASSPSSGQTQYF,TGTGCCAGCAGTCCGTCTAGCGGCCAGACCCAGTACTTC
.,.,TRBV6-6,TRBJ2-1,CASSYSIGNEQFF,TGTGCCAGCAGTTACTCGATCGGCAATGAGCAGTTCTTC
.,.,TRBV5-5,TRBJ2-2,CASSTANTGELFF,TGTGCCAGCAGCACAGCCAACACCGGGGAGCTGTTTTTT
.,TRBD2,TRBV14,TRBJ2-7,CASSRGSTAGYEQYF,TGTGCCAGCAGCCGCGGGAGTACGGCGGGATACGAGCAGTACTTC
.,.,TRBV15,TRBJ1-1,CATSRTNTEAFF,TGTGCCACCAGCAGAACTAACACTGAAGCTTTCTTT
.,.,TRBV27,TRBJ1-6,CASSLSLLSDSSYNSPLHF,TGTGCCAGCAGTCTCTCATTACTTTCGGACAGCTCCTATAATTCACCCCTCCACTTT
.,.,TRBV11-3,TRBJ1-4,CASTLRVGEKLFF,TGTGCCAGCACCCTGAGGGTAGGGGAAAAACTGTTTTTT
.,.,TRBV24-1,TRBJ2-7,CATSDSGYAVSEQYF,TGTGCCACCAGTGATTCAGGATACGCGGTTAGCGAGCAGTACTTC
.,TRBD2,TRBV10-2,TRBJ2-3,CASSEGRASGTDTQYF,TGCGCCAGCAGTGAGGGGAGGGCATCGGGGACAGATACGCAGTATTTT
.,.,TRBV5-6,TRBJ1-3,CASSLGEGISGNTIYF,TGTGCCAGCAGCTTGGGTGAGGGTATCTCTGGAAACACCATATATTTT
.,TRBD2,TRBV6-2/TRBV6-3,TRBJ2-1,CASSYSGYRDHNEQFF,TGTGCCAGCAGTTATAGCGGGTATCGTGACCACAATGAGCAGTTCTTC
.,.,TRBV4-2,TRBJ2-7,CASSQEGTNTYEQYF,TGTGCCAGCAGCCAAGAGGGGACCAATACCTACGAGCAGTACTTC
.,TRBD1,TRBV28,TRBJ2-3,CASSLPTTGARRDTQYF,TGTGCCAGCAGTTTACCGACCACAGGGGCGAGGAGAGATACGCAGTATTTT
.,.,TRBV19,TRBJ1-1,CASSPRDTEAFF,TGTGCCAGTAGTCCTCGGGACACTGAAGCTTTCTTT
.,TRBD1,TRBV6-5,TRBJ1-2,CASTFRDRVGYGYTF,TGTGCCAGCACGTTTCGGGACAGGGTGGGCTATGGCTACACCTTC
.,.,TRBV13,TRBJ1-6,CASSFFNPGPQAINSPLHF,TGTGCCAGCAGCTTCTTCAACCCGGGCCCCCAAGCGATTAATTCACCCCTCCACTTT
.,.,TRBV6-5,TRBJ1-2,CASSPPGQFYGYTF,TGTGCCAGCAGCCCCCCGGGGCAGTTCTATGGCTACACCTTC
.,.,TRBV5-1,TRBJ2-5,CASSLAGGRQETQYF,TGCGCCAGCAGCTTGGCGGGGGGCAGGCAAGAGACCCAGTACTTC
once,.,TRBV3-1/TRBV3-2,TRBJ2-2,CASSQSIHTGELFF,TGTGCCAGCAGCCAAAGTATCCACACCGGGGAGCTGTTTTTT
once,.,TRBV15,TRBJ1-1,CATSRGQVSGRGTEAFF,TGTGCCACCAGCAGAGGGCAGGTATCCGGCCGGGGCACTGAAGCTTTCTTT
.,.,TRBV19,TRBJ1-2,CASSPTTLYGYTF,TGTGCCAGTAGTCCAACGACACTGTATGGCTACACCTTC
.,TRBD2,TRBV19,TRBJ2-1,CASSVTGGVNEQFF,TGTGCCAGTAGTGTTACCGGGGGGGTAAATGAGCAGTTCTTC
.,TRBD1,TRBV19,TRBJ1-1,CASGRDRGRAFF,TGTGCCAGTGGTCGGGACAGGGGTAGGGCTTTCTTT
.,.,TRBV5-4,TRBJ2-5,CASSPGQGGRETQYF,TGTGCCAGCAGCCCCGGACAGGGAGGGAGAGAGACCCAGTACTTC
few,.,TRBV4-3,TRBJ2-1,CASSQEASVFYNEQFF,TGCGCCAGCAGCCAAGAGGCCTCCGTCTTCTACAATGAGCAGTTCTTC
.,TRBD1,TRBV18,TRBJ2-5,CASLTGTDQETQYF,TGTGCCAGCCTGACCGGGACAGACCAAGAGACCCAGTACTTC